What follows are 23 T cell receptor beta chains derived from one specimen sequenced in a study of shared clonotypes between healthy human individuals. TCRdb keeps only in-frame clones here, not all; method: immunoSEQ multiplex PCR. The data show some 1 million clones, approximately 68% seen once. Sequencing used memory CD4+ T cells sorted from blood. The subset was: CD45RA-negative fraction. The receptor set was obtained from a man aged 18 to 35 in good health.

This chain uses TRBV28 with TRBJ1-3, with 8 bases identical to TRBD1. CDR1 and CDR2 from the germline V gene are MDHEN and SYDVKM. The ends lost 6 bases at V and 4 bases at J; junction bases unmatched: 11. This CDR3 is built from 16 residues. The CDR3 nucleotides are TGTGCCAGCAGAAGCGCAGGGGGCAATGTCGGAAACACCATATATTTT. Translation: CASRSAGGNVGNTIYF.

This clone turned up a few times. The chain couples TRBV18 to TRBJ1-1; 8 bases are a match to TRBD1. CDR3 length: 15 residues. In germline, CDR1 is KGHSH, CDR2 LQKENI. With V trimmed by 1 base and J by 5 bases, 6 bases remained unmatched. Here the CDR3 DNA reads TGTGCCAGCTCACCACTGGCACAGGGGGTAACTGAAGCTTTCTTT. This codes for CASSPLAQGVTEAFF.

Many counts were recorded for this clone. This sample also contains other DNA sequences that code for the same CDR3. This rearrangement joins TRBV5-4 to TRBJ2-1; 14 nucleotides align to TRBD2. The CDR3 spans 19 residues. After removal of 3 bases from V and 0 bases from J, the junction contained 8 bases not matched to a gene. Looked up from germline, CDR1 is SGHNT and CDR2 is YYREEE (reference sequence). The CDR3 sequence: CASSWTPGTSGSSYNEQFF. In DNA form, the CDR3 reads TGTGCCAGCAGCTGGACTCCCGGGACTAGCGGGAGCTCCTACAATGAGCAGTTCTTC.

The chain has TRBV13 and TRBJ1-3; D unclear. CDR1 is PRHDT and CDR2 is FYEKMQ in the germline V gene (reference sequence). With 5 bases removed from V and 4 bases from J, the gap between germline ends came to 12 bases. This CDR3 has 14 residues. The CDR3 reads CASSGRTSGNTIYF. The CDR3 DNA reads as TGTGCCAGCAGCGGAAGGACTTCGGGAAACACCATATATTTT.

This clone occurred a few times. The chain has TRBV5-6 and TRBJ1-2; possibly TRBD1 for D (5 bases). The V gene's germline CDR1 is SGHDT and CDR2 YYEEEE. Trimming removed 4 bases from V and 14 bases from J, with 15 bases in between. CDR3 length: 11 amino acids. CDR3 DNA sequence: TGTGCCAGCAGCCGCGGGGCCCCTACGACCTTC. Its protein product is CASSRGAPTTF.

In the case of this clone: Other nucleotide sequences from this sample produce the same CDR3. This chain uses TRBV30 with TRBJ1-5, with D tentatively TRBD1 (5 bases). CDR1 and CDR2 from the germline V gene are GTSNPN and SVGIG (reference sequence). The CDR3 totals 14 residues. Trimming left V 0 bases short and J 5 bases short, with 11 bases between. As DNA, the CDR3 is TGTGCCTGGAGTGTACGGGGCAGCTATCAGCCCCAGCATTTT. Its translation: CAWSVRGSYQPQHF.

The chain recombines TRBV2 with TRBJ2-2, with TRBD1 as a possible D gene (5 bases). This CDR3 has 17 residues. The V end lost 2 bases, the J end lost 1 base, and 14 bases lay between the germline ends. Germline loops: CDR1 SNHLY, CDR2 FYNNEI. CDR3 loop: CASSERGQQVNTGELFF. CDR3 sequence (DNA): TGTGCCAGCAGTGAAAGGGGTCAACAGGTGAACACCGGGGAGCTGTTTTTT. The full variable domain, with the rest looked up from reference TRBV2 and TRBJ2-2, is EPEVTQTPSHQVTQMGQEVILRCVPISNHLYFYWYRQILGQKVEFLVSFYNNEISEKSEIFDDQFSVERPDGSNFTLKIRSTKLEDSAMYFCASSERGQQVNTGELFFGEGSRLTVL.

The chain couples TRBV5-1 to TRBJ2-5; 14 nucleotides agree with TRBD2. From germline, CDR1 is SGHRS and CDR2 YFSETQ. CDR3 size: 16 residues. V trimming: 3 bases; J trimming: 4 bases; junction bases outside the gene matches: 5. The CDR3 DNA follows: TGCGCCAGCAGCTCCGGGACTAGCGGGAGTTTAGAGACCCAGTACTTC. This sequence encodes CASSSGTSGSLETQYF. Supplemented by reference TRBV5-1 and TRBJ2-5, the full variable domain reads KAGVTQTPRYLIKTRGQQVTLSCSPISGHRSVSWYQQTPGQGLQFLFEYFSETQRNKGNFPGRFSGRQFSNSRSEMNVSTLELGDSALYLCASSSGTSGSLETQYFGPGTRLLVL.

With regard to this clone: This may arise from a read error, as a much more abundant clone is one base away. The V call is TRBV9, the J call TRBJ1-3; D call uncertain. V was pared by 0 bases and J by 0 bases, with 4 bases between. This CDR3 comprises 14 residues. Germline CDR1 reads SGDLS; CDR2 reads YYNGEE. Here the CDR3 reads CASSVGDSGNTIYF. CDR3 DNA: TGTGCCAGCAGCGTAGGGGACTCTGGAAACACCATATATTTT.

The chain employs TRBV7-8 and TRBJ1-4; 7 bases match TRBD1. The CDR3 consists of 14 residues. Germline CDR1 SGHVS, CDR2 FQNEAQ. The V and J ends lost 2 bases and 8 bases, in that order; junction bases with no gene match: 5. The CDR3 DNA follows: TGTGCCAGCAGCTTACAGGGGGATCGGGAAAAACTGTTTTTT. Protein product: CASSLQGDREKLFF.

The CDR3 here is CASSLGKGPGYTF. CDR3 bases: TGTGCCAGCAGTTTGGGGAAGGGGCCAGGCTACACCTTC. The genes are TRBV28 and TRBJ1-2; tentative D call: TRBD1 (5 bases). The CDR3 loop spans 13 amino acids. Germline V lookup: CDR1 MDHEN, CDR2 SYDVKM. The V end was cut by 3 bases, the J end by 8 bases, with 13 bases between.

The V call is TRBV7-8, the J call TRBJ2-5; perhaps TRBD1 as D (6 bases). This CDR3 contains 13 residues. V was pared by 1 base and J by 9 bases, with 12 bases between. Germline CDR1 and CDR2: SGHVS and FQNEAQ. The CDR3 loop reads CASSLDRDGSQYF. In DNA, the CDR3 is TGTGCCAGCAGCTTAGACAGGGACGGGTCCCAGTACTTC.

The J gene is TRBJ2-5, the V gene TRBV5-1; 8 positions agree with TRBD2. After removal of 4 bases from V and 5 bases from J, the junction contained 10 bases not matched to a gene. This CDR3 has 15 residues. Germline CDR1 SGHRS, CDR2 YFSETQ. DNA for the CDR3: TGCGCCAGCAGCCTCTACGGGGGGGCCGGGGAGACCCAGTACTTC. Translated, it gives CASSLYGGAGETQYF.

This clone has just one count. The genes are TRBV28 and TRBJ2-2; D remains unclear. Germline loops: CDR1 MDHEN, CDR2 SYDVKM. V lost 6 bases to trimming and J lost 3 bases, with 20 bases between them. This CDR3 is built from 17 residues. CDR3 nucleotide sequence: TGTGCCAGCAGCTCCGACGGTGGCCCCTTCTACACCGGGGAGCTGTTTTTT. Residues: CASSSDGGPFYTGELFF.

With respect to this clone: This sample includes further DNA sequences coding for the same CDR3. The CDR3 protein is CASSGTGFQETQYF. CDR3 nucleotide sequence: TGTGCCAGCAGTGGTACAGGGTTCCAAGAGACCCAGTACTTC. V gene TRBV2 combines with J gene TRBJ2-5, with D possibly TRBD1 on 6 matching bases. The CDR3 extends over 14 amino acids. Trimming pared 4 bases from V and 1 base from J, leaving 10 bases between. CDR1 is SNHLY and CDR2 is FYNNEI in the germline V gene.

Points on this clone: Other DNA sequences in this specimen translate into the identical CDR3. This chain joins TRBV6-1 and TRBJ1-5; 8 positions agree with TRBD1. V shed 2 bases and J 4 bases; nucleotides not matched to a gene: 1. This CDR3 is 14 amino acids long. Germline loops: CDR1 MNHNS, CDR2 SASEGT. The CDR3 DNA is TGTGCCAGCAGTGAAAGGACAGGGAATCAGCCCCAGCATTTT. It translates to CASSERTGNQPQHF.

This chain links TRBV28 with TRBJ1-5, with D maybe TRBD1 (6 bases). V lost 6 bases and J 7 bases, leaving 13 bases between the germline ends. The V gene's germline CDR1 is MDHEN and CDR2 SYDVKM. This CDR3 is 13 amino acids long. CDR3 protein: CASSPGVVQPQHF. As DNA, the CDR3 is TGTGCCAGCAGCCCAGGGGTTGTACAGCCCCAGCATTTT.

V usage is TRBV2 and J usage is TRBJ1-2; maybe TRBD1 (5 bases). Germline CDR1 SNHLY, CDR2 FYNNEI. V lost 4 bases and J lost 4, with 13 bases in between. CDR3 length equals 14 residues. CDR3 residues: CASSANRGGYGYTF. The CDR3 DNA follows: TGTGCCAGCAGTGCTAATAGGGGAGGCTATGGCTACACCTTC.

The V call is TRBV5-1, the J call TRBJ1-4; 7 nucleotides align to TRBD1. V lost 2 bases and J lost 3; bases outside the gene matches: 7. Germline-derived CDR1 and CDR2 are SGHRS and YFSETQ. CDR3 length: 16 residues. The CDR3 is CASSLNLGTANEKLFF. CDR3 nucleotide sequence: TGCGCCAGCAGCTTAAACCTCGGGACAGCTAATGAAAAACTGTTTTTT.

This clone was seen at least ten times. The chain recombines TRBV27 with TRBJ2-2; no firm D call. V lost 0 bases and J 4 bases, leaving 9 bases between the germline ends. Germline-derived CDR1 and CDR2 are MNHEY and SMNVEV (reference sequence). This CDR3 spans 15 amino acids. CDR3 region: CASSLSLTLTGELFF. As DNA, the CDR3 is TGTGCCAGCAGTTTATCCCTAACCCTCACCGGGGAGCTGTTTTTT.

The J gene is TRBJ2-2, the V gene TRBV7-3; D ambiguous. CDR1 and CDR2 (germline): SGHTA, FQGTGA. V dropped 2 bases and J dropped 4 bases, with 5 bases sitting between them. This CDR3 spans 13 amino acids. CDR3 bases: TGTGCCAGCAGCTTAGAAATCACCGGGGAGCTGTTTTTT. Translated, it gives CASSLEITGELFF.

The CDR3 DNA reads as TGTGCCAGCAGTGAGCCAGGGGGCGCGATCAATGAGCAGTTCTTC. Its translation: CASSEPGGAINEQFF. This chain uses TRBV6-1 with TRBJ2-1; 8 bases are a match to TRBD1. The CDR3 runs 15 residues. Trimming removed 3 bases from V and 6 bases from J; junction bases left unmatched: 7. CDR1 MNHNS and CDR2 SASEGT come from the germline V gene.

Points on this clone: The same CDR3 arises from other DNA sequences in this sample as well. V and J are TRBV5-1 and TRBJ1-3; D is ambiguous. Trimming left V 0 bases short and J 4 bases short, with 2 bases between. Germline CDR1 reads SGHRS; CDR2 reads YFSETQ. This CDR3 contains 12 residues. The CDR3 spells CASSLGGNTIYF. The CDR3 bases are TGCGCCAGCAGCTTGGGAGGAAACACCATATATTTT.